Below, 6 T cell receptor beta chains from the same sample are listed, as sequenced in a study of T cell responses to AZD1222 COVID-19 vaccine. TCRdb keeps only in-frame clones here, not all; method: immunoSEQ multiplex PCR. The sample includes some 50,000 clones, over 85% of them seen just once. The starting material was peripheral blood, obtained 28 days after the second AZD1222 dose. The receptors were gathered from an adult who received the AZD1222 COVID-19 vaccine.

J is TRBJ1-5 and V is TRBV19, with D perhaps matching TRBD1 (5 bases). Trimming pared 3 bases from V and 3 bases from J, leaving 12 bases between. This CDR3 has 15 amino acids. Germline loops: CDR1 LNHDA, CDR2 SQIVND (reference sequence). The CDR3 bases are TGTGCCAGTAGTATCACCGGGGGGATCAATCAGCCCCAGCATTTT. It translates to CASSITGGINQPQHF.

The chain is built from TRBV10-3 and TRBJ2-1; TRBD1 agrees at 8 bases. Germline CDR1 and CDR2: ENHRY and SYGVKD. The trim removed 0 bases at V and 7 bases at J, leaving 23 bases unmatched. The CDR3 has 21 amino acids. DNA for the CDR3: TGTGCCATCAGTGAGTCAGGCTCCGGAAGGGACAGGCGGATGGTTCGGAATGAGCAGTTCTTC. Its translation is CAISESGSGRDRRMVRNEQFF.

CDR3 amino acids: CASKGLAEQRYEQYF. The CDR3 DNA sequence: TGTGCCAGCAAGGGACTAGCGGAACAAAGGTACGAGCAGTACTTC. The chain combines TRBV11-2 with TRBJ2-7, with 11 bases identical to TRBD2. Losses at the gene ends were 7 bases for V and 4 bases for J; bases not matched to a gene: 9. CDR1 is SGHAT and CDR2 is FQNNGV in the germline V gene. This CDR3 comprises 15 residues.

The chain uses TRBV3-1 (or the pseudogene TRBV3-2) and TRBJ2-3, with TRBD1 identical over 8 bases. The CDR3 runs to 19 residues. J was trimmed by 4 bases and V by 0 bases; bases with no gene match: 15. The germline CDR1 and CDR2 sequences are LGHDT and YNNKEL (reference sequence). CDR3 nucleotide sequence: TGTGCCAGCAGCCAAGAGGGGCAGGGGGCGCGTCGTGGGGCAGATACGCAGTATTTT. Its translation is CASSQEGQGARRGADTQYF.

The chain is built from TRBV5-1 and TRBJ2-7; D unclear. Looked up from germline, CDR1 is SGHRS and CDR2 is YFSETQ. V shed 1 base and J shed 2 bases, with 10 bases lying between them. The CDR3 is 14 amino acids. The CDR3 protein is CASSLSDPTYEQYF. CDR3 in DNA: TGCGCCAGCAGCTTGTCGGACCCGACCTACGAGCAGTACTTC.

This clone has a single count. This chain links TRBV5-6 with TRBJ1-4; tentatively, D is TRBD1 (6 bases). V shed 4 bases and J shed 7 bases, with 8 bases lying between them. The CDR3 has 12 amino acids. Germline CDR1 and CDR2: SGHDT and YYEEEE. This CDR3 reads CASSRDTEKLFF. CDR3 nucleotides: TGTGCCAGCAGCCGGGACACTGAAAAACTGTTTTTT.